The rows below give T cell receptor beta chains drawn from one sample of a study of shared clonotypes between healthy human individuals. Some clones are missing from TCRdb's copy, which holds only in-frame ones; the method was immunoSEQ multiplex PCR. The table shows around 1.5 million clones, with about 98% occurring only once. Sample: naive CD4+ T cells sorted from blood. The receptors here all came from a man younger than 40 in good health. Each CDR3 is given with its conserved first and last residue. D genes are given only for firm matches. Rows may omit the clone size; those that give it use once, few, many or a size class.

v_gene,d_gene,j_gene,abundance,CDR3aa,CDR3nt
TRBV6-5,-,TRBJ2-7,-,CASSSSGQSYEQYF,TGTGCCAGCAGTTCCAGCGGGCAGTCCTACGAGCAGTACTTC
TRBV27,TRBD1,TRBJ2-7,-,CASRRGQEVYEQYF,TGTGCCAGCAGGAGGGGACAGGAGGTTTACGAGCAGTACTTC
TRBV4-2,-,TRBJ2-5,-,CASSQDTGREAQYF,TGTGCCAGCAGCCAAGATACAGGGAGGGAGGCCCAGTACTTC
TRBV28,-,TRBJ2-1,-,CASSLLASNEQFF,TGTGCCAGCAGTTTGCTAGCGTCCAATGAGCAGTTCTTC
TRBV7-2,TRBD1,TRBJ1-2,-,CASSLGGQGVTIGYTF,TGTGCCAGCAGCTTAGGCGGACAGGGCGTCACTATAGGCTACACCTTC
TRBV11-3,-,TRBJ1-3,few,CASSSPGRGENTIYF,TGTGCCAGCAGCTCCCCGGGAAGAGGGGAAAACACCATATATTTT
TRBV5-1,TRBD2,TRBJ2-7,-,CASGGQPSGSAAEQYF,TGCGCCAGCGGCGGCCAACCTAGCGGGAGTGCCGCCGAGCAGTACTTC
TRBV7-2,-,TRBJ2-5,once,CASSPRQGGQETQYF,TGTGCCAGCAGCCCCCGCCAGGGGGGGCAAGAGACCCAGTACTTC
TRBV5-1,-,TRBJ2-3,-,CASSLEASGTDTQYF,TGCGCCAGCAGCTTGGAGGCTAGCGGCACAGATACGCAGTATTTT
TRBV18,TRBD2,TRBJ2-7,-,CASSRTSGGLDEQYF,TGTGCCAGCTCGCGGACTAGCGGAGGCCTGGACGAGCAGTACTTC
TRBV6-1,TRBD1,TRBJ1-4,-,CASSAIRQGHEKLFF,TGTGCCAGCAGTGCGATAAGACAGGGCCATGAAAAACTGTTTTTT
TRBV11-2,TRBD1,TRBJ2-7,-,CASSTGTGVYYEQYF,TGTGCCAGCAGCACAGGGACAGGGGTCTACTACGAGCAGTACTTC
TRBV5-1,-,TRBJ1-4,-,CASSSNTGSRGEKLFF,TGCGCCAGCAGCTCGAACACAGGGAGCCGAGGTGAAAAACTGTTTTTT
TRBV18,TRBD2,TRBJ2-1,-,CASSSIAGSSYNEQFF,TGTGCCAGCTCATCGATAGCGGGAAGCTCCTACAATGAGCAGTTCTTC
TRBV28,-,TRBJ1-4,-,CASSLYFNEKLFF,TGTGCCAGCAGTTTGTATTTTAACGAAAAACTGTTTTTT
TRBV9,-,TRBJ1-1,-,CASSVGPSSANTEAFF,TGTGCCAGCAGCGTAGGTCCCTCGTCAGCGAACACTGAAGCTTTCTTT
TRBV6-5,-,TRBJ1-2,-,CASSLGRAYGYTF,TGTGCCAGCAGTCTCGGACGGGCCTATGGCTACACCTTC
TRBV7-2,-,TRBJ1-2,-,CASSLGTPVYYGYTF,TGTGCCAGCAGCTTAGGGACCCCCGTCTACTATGGCTACACCTTC
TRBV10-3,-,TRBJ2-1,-,CAISDATGGRYNEQFF,TGTGCCATCAGTGACGCCACCGGTGGAAGGTACAATGAGCAGTTCTTC
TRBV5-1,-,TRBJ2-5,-,CASSLQGLQETQYF,TGCGCCAGCAGCCTACAGGGACTCCAAGAGACCCAGTACTTC
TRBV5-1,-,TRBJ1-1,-,CASSLTQGPTEAFF,TGCGCCAGCAGCTTGACGCAGGGGCCCACTGAAGCTTTCTTT
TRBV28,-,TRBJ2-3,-,CASSPNRRTDTQYF,TGTGCCAGCAGCCCGAATCGGAGAACAGATACGCAGTATTTT
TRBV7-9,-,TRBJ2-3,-,CASSWGPAGGTDTQYF,TGTGCCAGCAGCTGGGGACCGGCCGGAGGCACAGATACGCAGTATTTT
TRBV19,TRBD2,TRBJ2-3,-,CASSPRAGWGTDTQYF,TGTGCCAGTAGTCCCCGAGCGGGGTGGGGCACAGATACGCAGTATTTT
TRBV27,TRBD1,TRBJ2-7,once,CASSLVSRGLYEQYF,TGTGCCAGCAGTTTAGTCTCCAGGGGGCTTTACGAGCAGTACTTC
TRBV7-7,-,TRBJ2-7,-,CASSPRPASSYEQYF,TGTGCCAGCAGCCCGCGCCCTGCAAGCTCCTACGAGCAGTACTTC
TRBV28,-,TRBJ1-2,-,CASSSRRGGKNGYTF,TGTGCCAGCAGTTCCCGACGGGGGGGAAAGAATGGCTACACCTTC
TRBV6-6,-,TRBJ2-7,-,CASSYAQGSNEQYF,TGTGCCAGCAGTTACGCGCAGGGTAGTAACGAGCAGTACTTC
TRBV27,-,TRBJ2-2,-,CASSLYKRNTGELFF,TGTGCCAGCAGTTTATACAAGCGGAACACCGGGGAGCTGTTTTTT
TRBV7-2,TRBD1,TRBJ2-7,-,CASSIEGGRYEQYF,TGTGCCAGCAGCATTGAAGGGGGCCGGTACGAGCAGTACTTC
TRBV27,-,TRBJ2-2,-,CASSPGVNTGELFF,TGTGCCAGCAGTCCCGGGGTGAACACCGGGGAGCTGTTTTTT
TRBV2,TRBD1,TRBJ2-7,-,CASSPRDSYEQYF,TGTGCCAGCAGTCCCCGGGACAGCTACGAGCAGTACTTC
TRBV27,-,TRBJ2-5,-,CASTSVGGLERETQYF,TGTGCCAGCACCTCTGTGGGGGGCTTGGAAAGGGAGACCCAGTACTTC
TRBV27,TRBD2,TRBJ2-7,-,CASGISGSYEQYF,TGTGCCAGTGGGATTAGCGGGAGTTACGAGCAGTACTTC
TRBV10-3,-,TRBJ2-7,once,CAIITGRGEQYF,TGTGCCATCATCACAGGGAGAGGAGAGCAGTACTTC
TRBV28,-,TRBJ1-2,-,CATRLSGLGYTF,TGTGCCACCCGGTTATCAGGGCTCGGCTACACCTTC
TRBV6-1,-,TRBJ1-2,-,CASSEAGGGRDGYTF,TGTGCCAGCAGTGAAGCGGGCGGAGGTAGGGATGGCTACACCTTC
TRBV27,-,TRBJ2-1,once,CASSRLGRAAYNEQFF,TGTGCCAGCAGCCGATTGGGACGGGCCGCCTACAATGAGCAGTTCTTC
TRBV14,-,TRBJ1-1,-,CASSHRGAVNTEAFF,TGTGCCAGCAGCCATCGTGGCGCGGTGAACACTGAAGCTTTCTTT
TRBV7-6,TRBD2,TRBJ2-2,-,CASSLAGGTTGELFF,TGTGCCAGCAGCTTAGCGGGAGGGACCACCGGGGAGCTGTTTTTT
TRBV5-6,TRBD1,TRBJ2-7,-,CASSRGGTGGYEQYF,TGTGCCAGCAGCAGGGGCGGGACAGGGGGCTACGAGCAGTACTTC
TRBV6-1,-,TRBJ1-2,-,CANGGGHDGYTF,TGTGCCAACGGGGGGGGGCATGATGGCTACACCTTC
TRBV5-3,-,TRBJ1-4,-,CARSSDEKLFF,TGTGCCAGAAGCTCTGATGAAAAACTGTTTTTT